These T cell receptor beta chains were read from a single sample in a study of blood T cell repertoires in COVID-19. Sequencing was performed with immunoSEQ multiplex PCR; in TCRdb, only in-frame clones are kept and a portion is missing. The repertoire holds about 26,000 clones, with roughly 82% as singletons. The sample comprised peripheral blood. These receptors all stem from an elderly man with active or convalescent COVID-19. CDR3s include the opening cysteine and the closing phenylalanine or tryptophan. A D gene is named only where the DNA matches it firmly. Clone size, where shown, is once, few, many, or a class for clones that have expanded.

j_call cdr3_length v_call d_call clone_size cdr3_aa cdr3_nt
TRBJ2-3 15 TRBV10-2 - - CASSESPTSTDTQYF TGCGCCAGCAGTGAGTCCCCTACCAGCACAGATACGCAGTATTTT
TRBJ2-3 13 TRBV11-3 - - CASSLETGAAQYF TGTGCCAGCAGCTTGGAGACTGGGGCTGCGCAGTATTTT
TRBJ2-7 14 TRBV5-1 - - CASSSSGIPYEQYF TGCGCCAGCAGCTCCTCAGGGATCCCCTACGAGCAGTACTTC
TRBJ1-5 15 TRBV2 - - CASSGARVSNQPQHF TGTGCCAGCAGTGGCGCCCGCGTTTCCAATCAGCCCCAGCATTTT
TRBJ1-3 15 TRBV19 - once CASSISGTYGNTIYF TGTGCCAGTAGTATATCGGGAACTTACGGAAACACCATATATTTT
TRBJ2-7 15 TRBV5-1 TRBD1 few CASSLGGAGSYEQYF TGCGCCAGCAGCTTAGGGGGCGCGGGCTCCTACGAGCAGTACTTC
TRBJ1-2 13 TRBV10-3 - - CAISESTGYGYTF TGTGCCATCAGTGAGTCGACGGGCTATGGCTACACCTTC
TRBJ2-7 15 TRBV6-2/TRBV6-3 TRBD2 once CASSYMPAGGPEQYF TGTGCCAGCAGTTACATGCCCGCGGGGGGCCCCGAGCAGTACTTC
TRBJ2-1 14 TRBV4-2 - - CASSQDVRVSEQFF TGTGCCAGCAGCCAAGATGTCAGGGTAAGTGAGCAGTTCTTC
TRBJ2-7 18 TRBV19 TRBD2 - CASSIGPSRGRVLYEQYF TGTGCCAGTAGTATCGGGCCTTCTCGCGGGAGGGTTTTATACGAGCAGTACTTC
TRBJ2-1 17 TRBV5-1 TRBD2 - CASSKDLAGVSGNEQFF TGCGCCAGCAGCAAGGATCTAGCGGGAGTCAGTGGTAATGAGCAGTTCTTC
TRBJ1-6 14 TRBV6-6 TRBD1 - CASMGTGDRSPLHF TGTGCCAGCATGGGGACAGGGGATAGGTCACCCCTCCACTTT
TRBJ1-6 14 TRBV28 - - CASSLIRGASPLHF TGTGCCAGCAGTTTAATCAGGGGAGCCTCACCCCTCCACTTT
TRBJ2-3 14 TRBV9 - - CASSAGLSTDTQYF TGTGCCAGCAGCGCAGGGCTTAGCACAGATACGCAGTATTTT
TRBJ2-5 13 TRBV19 - - CASSVGRGETQYF TGTGCCAGTAGTGTGGGTCGAGGGGAGACCCAGTACTTC
TRBJ1-5 15 TRBV13 TRBD1 - CASSLGGQANQPQHF TGTGCCAGCAGCTTAGGTGGACAGGCCAATCAGCCCCAGCATTTT
TRBJ1-3 17 TRBV18 - - CASSPALGQISGNTIYF TGTGCCAGCTCACCCGCTCTTGGACAGATCTCTGGAAACACCATATATTTT
TRBJ1-2 11 TRBV6-5 - - CASTPGWGYTF TGTGCCAGCACCCCAGGATGGGGCTACACCTTC
TRBJ2-1 14 TRBV5-1 TRBD2 - CASSTSGRGNEQFF TGCGCCAGCAGTACTAGCGGGAGGGGAAATGAGCAGTTCTTC
TRBJ2-2 15 TRBV2 - - CASSFRRSNTGELFF TGTGCCAGCAGTTTCCGCAGGTCGAACACCGGGGAGCTGTTTTTT
TRBJ2-6 16 TRBV5-6 - - CASGLRGFSGANVLTF TGTGCCAGCGGGCTCCGGGGATTCTCTGGGGCCAACGTCCTGACTTTC
TRBJ1-2 15 TRBV7-2 - - CASSLAGRGLDGYTF TGTGCCAGCAGCTTAGCAGGAAGGGGCCTCGATGGCTACACCTTC
TRBJ1-4 18 TRBV10-1 - - CAIYRNPLTGPTNEKLFF TGCGCCATTTACCGAAACCCACTTACAGGGCCAACTAATGAAAAACTGTTTTTT
TRBJ1-2 17 TRBV3-1/TRBV3-2 TRBD1 - CASSQDGQGASNYGYTF TGTGCCAGCAGCCAAGACGGACAGGGGGCGTCTAACTATGGCTACACCTTC
TRBJ1-6 15 TRBV3-1/TRBV3-2 - - CASSRAGGSNSPLHF TGTGCCAGCAGCCGGGCCGGTGGATCGAATTCACCCCTCCACTTT
TRBJ2-1 14 TRBV7-8 - - CASSFTRDYNEQFF TGTGCCAGCAGCTTTACCCGGGATTACAATGAGCAGTTCTTC
TRBJ2-7 14 TRBV11-1 - - CASSPYSGRYEQYF TGTGCCAGCAGCCCCTACAGTGGGCGCTACGAGCAGTACTTC
TRBJ2-7 12 TRBV4-1 - - CASSQVSYEQYF TGCGCCAGCAGCCAAGTTAGTTACGAGCAGTACTTC
TRBJ1-5 13 TRBV27 TRBD1 - CASSMETGFAQHF TGTGCCAGCAGTATGGAGACAGGGTTCGCCCAGCATTTT
TRBJ1-6 14 TRBV7-8 - - CASSGPSANSPLHF TGTGCCAGCTCCGGTCCTAGCGCTAATTCACCCCTCCACTTT
TRBJ2-5 15 TRBV2 - - CASSLGPAGQETQYF TGTGCCAGCAGTTTGGGTCCTGCAGGGCAAGAGACCCAGTACTTC
TRBJ2-5 16 TRBV7-8 - - CASSRGAATTGETQYF TGTGCCAGCAGTCGGGGGGCGGCCACAACGGGGGAGACCCAGTACTTC
TRBJ1-3 21 TRBV2 TRBD1 few CASSRDRGGLGSGLSGNTIYF TGTGCCAGCAGTCGGGACAGGGGAGGGCTCGGAAGTGGTCTCTCTGGAAACACCATATATTTT
TRBJ1-1 12 TRBV18 - - CASSIGVTEAFF TGTGCCAGCTCTATCGGGGTCACTGAAGCTTTCTTT
TRBJ2-1 13 TRBV7-3 - - CASSLSIRDEQFF TGTGCCAGCAGCTTATCCATCAGGGATGAGCAGTTCTTC
TRBJ1-1 16 TRBV18 - - CASSSLPGAMNTEAFF TGTGCCAGCTCATCCTTACCAGGGGCCATGAACACTGAAGCTTTCTTT
TRBJ2-7 15 TRBV18 TRBD1 few CASFPGQGAVYEQYF TGTGCCAGCTTTCCTGGACAGGGGGCTGTCTACGAGCAGTACTTC
TRBJ2-7 13 TRBV2 TRBD1 - CASSRDRYYEQYF TGTGCCAGCAGTAGGGACAGGTACTACGAGCAGTACTTC
TRBJ1-2 15 TRBV5-6 - - CASSAQGRVSYGYTF TGTGCCAGCAGCGCCCAGGGCAGGGTGAGCTATGGCTACACCTTC
TRBJ2-4 13 TRBV6-6 - - CASTAGAENIQYF TGTGCCAGCACAGCAGGGGCAGAAAACATTCAGTACTTC
TRBJ2-1 11 TRBV6-5 - - CASSYPGEQFF TGTGCCAGCAGTTACCCCGGTGAGCAGTTCTTC
TRBJ1-2 13 TRBV12-3/TRBV12-4 TRBD1 - CASSGGQLYGYTF TGTGCCAGCAGTGGGGGACAGCTCTATGGCTACACCTTC